A single T cell receptor beta chain is shown here with its context. This clone was detected only a few times. Its specific antigen is unknown. Base qualities are missing; no much larger clone stands one base away. This entry is derived from a study of T cells in localized non-small cell lung cancer (dated by TCRdb to about 2020). The study in broad terms: T cell repertoires of approximately 250 early-stage NSCLC patients were analyzed, with tumors being compared against uninvolved tumor-adjacent lungs. The mean age of the NSCLC patients was around 67 years, with 130 or so men and around 100 women. The cohort consisted of 200 to 300 treatment-naive NSCLC patients whose localized lung tumors had been resected. Overall study results and their limits: Because multi-region tumor sequencing was not done, intratumor heterogeneity could not be ruled out. Since the design was exploratory, TCR variables were selected using unadjusted p-values with no false-discovery rate correction. Higher blood T cell density associated with longer overall survival, while higher adjacent-lung clonality associated with shorter survival. A median of around 57 of the top 100 tumor clones were detected in paired uninvolved adjacent lung, and around 30 of these tumor clones were also found among the top 100 clones of the paired uninvolved adjacent lung. Uninvolved tumor-adjacent lung showed the highest T cell clonality, higher than tumor, which suggests more focused antigenic responses in the uninvolved tumor-adjacent lung.

At diagnosis, peripheral blood, uninvolved tumor-adjacent lung and tumor were collected and were preserved as a mix of fresh-frozen and FFPE material. Blood samples were analyzed as peripheral blood mononuclear cells for TCR repertoire profiling. For this chain, trimming is 1 base at the V end and 0 bases at the J end, and the number of junction bases without a gene match is 6. There are 16 amino acids in the CDR3, from cysteine to phenylalanine inclusive. The read is trimmed to its CDR3 DNA, 48 bases read in frame from base 1. Sequences MGHRA (CDR1) and YSYEKL (CDR2) are obtained from the germline V gene. The immunoSEQ Assay was used to sequence TCR beta CDR3 regions from DNA. The authors processed their data as follows. T cell density was computed as TCR beta template counts normalized to usable DNA estimated by amplifying housekeeping genes. Richness was estimated using the preseqR package, with extrapolation to 400,000 templates for PBMC samples and to 120,000 templates for tissue samples. Clonality was defined as one minus Pielou's evenness. To identify tissue-enriched TCRs, differential abundance testing was run on productive amino-acid clonotypes with a minimum total count of 5 and an alpha of 0.1. Repertoire overlap between compartments was quantified with the Jaccard Index and Morisita Overlap Index. GLIPH clustered TCR beta CDR3s with public tetramer-defined viral CDR3s; viral motifs required at least three viral sequences plus V-gene enrichment. Here the immuneACCESS table is served through TCRdb, limited to in-frame sequences with V and J called. Missing clones are a known gap in these copies; in checked studies unresolved V genes cover under half, and the rest lacks a known reason. The V and J calls and clone size were taken over from that table, and D and trimming were inferred from the DNA. The sample table records around 41,000 clones; about 90% of these occur just once. The ten most abundant clones make up roughly 2.6% of the sample.

The source was peripheral blood, collected before any cancer treatment. Recombination joined TRBV4-1 with TRBJ2-7; 7 nucleotides in the junction match TRBD2. The clonotype was recovered from a female donor at least 60 years old with stage I squamous cell lung carcinoma. The sequenced DNA: TGCGCCAGCAGCCAAGTAGGCGGGAGTTACTCCTACGAGCAGTACTTC. This gives the protein CASSQVGGSYSYEQYF.